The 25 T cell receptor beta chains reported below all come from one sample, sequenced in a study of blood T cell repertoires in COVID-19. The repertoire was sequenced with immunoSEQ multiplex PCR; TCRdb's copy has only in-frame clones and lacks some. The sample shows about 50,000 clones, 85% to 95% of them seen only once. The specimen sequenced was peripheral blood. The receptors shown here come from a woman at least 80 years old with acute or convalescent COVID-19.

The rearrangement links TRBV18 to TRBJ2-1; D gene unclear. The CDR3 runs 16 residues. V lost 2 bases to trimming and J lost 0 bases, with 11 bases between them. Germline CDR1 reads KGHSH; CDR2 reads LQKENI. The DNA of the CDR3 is TGTGCCAGCTCACCAGTGGCGGTCCTCTCCTACAATGAGCAGTTCTTC. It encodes CASSPVAVLSYNEQFF.

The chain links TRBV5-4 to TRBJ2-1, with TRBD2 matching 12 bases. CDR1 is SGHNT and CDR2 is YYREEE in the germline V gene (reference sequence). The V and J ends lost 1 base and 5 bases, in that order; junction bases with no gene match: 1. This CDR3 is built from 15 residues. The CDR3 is CASSLTSGRNNEQFF. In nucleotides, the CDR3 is TGTGCCAGCAGCTTGACTAGCGGGAGGAACAATGAGCAGTTCTTC.

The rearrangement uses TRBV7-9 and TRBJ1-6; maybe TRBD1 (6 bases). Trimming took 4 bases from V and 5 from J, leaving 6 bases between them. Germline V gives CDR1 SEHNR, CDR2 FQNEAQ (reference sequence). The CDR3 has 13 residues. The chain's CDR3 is CASSYRDNSPLHF. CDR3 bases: TGTGCCAGCAGCTACAGGGATAATTCACCCCTCCACTTT.

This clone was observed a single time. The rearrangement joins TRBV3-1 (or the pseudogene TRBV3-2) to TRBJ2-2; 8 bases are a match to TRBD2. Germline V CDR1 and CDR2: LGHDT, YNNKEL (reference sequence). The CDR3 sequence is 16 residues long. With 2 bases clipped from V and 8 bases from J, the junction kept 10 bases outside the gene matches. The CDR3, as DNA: TGTGCCAGCAGCCAAAGGCCGGGACTAGTAGTGGGGGAGCTGTTTTTT. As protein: CASSQRPGLVVGELFF.

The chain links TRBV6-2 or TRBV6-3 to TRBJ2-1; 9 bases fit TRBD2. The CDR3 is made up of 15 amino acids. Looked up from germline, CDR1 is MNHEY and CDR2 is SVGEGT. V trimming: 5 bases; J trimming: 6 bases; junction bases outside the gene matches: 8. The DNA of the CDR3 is TGTGCCAGCAGTAGCAGCGGGAGGTACTCCAATGAGCAGTTCTTC. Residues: CASSSSGRYSNEQFF.

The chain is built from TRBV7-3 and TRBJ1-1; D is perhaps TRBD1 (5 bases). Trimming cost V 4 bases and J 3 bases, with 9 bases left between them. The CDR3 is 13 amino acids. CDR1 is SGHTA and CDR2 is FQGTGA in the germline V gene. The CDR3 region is CASSSDSDTEAFF. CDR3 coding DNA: TGTGCCAGCAGCTCCGACAGTGACACTGAAGCTTTCTTT. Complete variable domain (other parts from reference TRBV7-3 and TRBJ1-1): GAGVSQTPSNKVTEKGKYVELRCDPISGHTALYWYRQSLGQGPEFLIYFQGTGAADDSGLPNDRFFAVRPEGSVSTLKIQRTERGDSAVYLCASSSDSDTEAFFGQGTRLTVV.

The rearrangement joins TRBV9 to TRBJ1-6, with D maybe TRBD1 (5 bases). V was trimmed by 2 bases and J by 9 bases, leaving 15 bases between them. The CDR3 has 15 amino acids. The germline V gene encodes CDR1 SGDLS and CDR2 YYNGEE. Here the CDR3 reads CASSVGGETGSPLHF. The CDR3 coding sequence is TGTGCCAGCAGCGTTGGGGGGGAGACGGGTTCACCCCTCCACTTT. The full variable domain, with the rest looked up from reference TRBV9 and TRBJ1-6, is DSGVTQTPKHLITATGQRVTLRCSPRSGDLSVYWYQQSLDQGLQFLIQYYNGEERAKGNILERFSAQQFPDLHSELNLSSLELGDSALYFCASSVGGETGSPLHFGNGTRLTVT.

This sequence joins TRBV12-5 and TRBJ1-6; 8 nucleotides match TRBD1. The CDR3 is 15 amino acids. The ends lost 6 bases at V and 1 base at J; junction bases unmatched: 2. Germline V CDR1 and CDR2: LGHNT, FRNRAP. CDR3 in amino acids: CASGQGDSYNSPLHF. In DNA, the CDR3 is TGTGCTAGTGGACAGGGGGATTCCTATAATTCACCCCTCCACTTT.

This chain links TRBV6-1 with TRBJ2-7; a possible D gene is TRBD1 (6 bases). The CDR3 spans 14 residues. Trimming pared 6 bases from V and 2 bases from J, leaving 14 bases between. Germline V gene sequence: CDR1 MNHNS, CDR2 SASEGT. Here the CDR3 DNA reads TGTGCCAGCAGACCCCGACCAGGGGCCTACGAGCAGTACTTC. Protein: CASRPRPGAYEQYF.

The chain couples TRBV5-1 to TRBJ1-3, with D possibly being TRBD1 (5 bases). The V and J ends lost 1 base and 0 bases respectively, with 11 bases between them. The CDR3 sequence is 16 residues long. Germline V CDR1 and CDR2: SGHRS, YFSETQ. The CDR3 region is CASSLSPGHSGNTIYF. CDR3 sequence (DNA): TGCGCCAGCAGCTTGTCGCCAGGGCACTCTGGAAACACCATATATTTT.

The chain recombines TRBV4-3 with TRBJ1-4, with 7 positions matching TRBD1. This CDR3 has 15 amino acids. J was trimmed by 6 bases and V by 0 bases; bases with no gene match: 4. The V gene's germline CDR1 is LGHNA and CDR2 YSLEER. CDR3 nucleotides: TGCGCCAGCAGCCAAGAAACCACAGGGGATGAAAAACTGTTTTTT. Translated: CASSQETTGDEKLFF.

The CDR3 DNA follows: TGCAGCGTGAAAAGGGCTAGCGGTCCCGGGGAGCAGTACTTC. Translation: CSVKRASGPGEQYF. V usage is TRBV29-1 and J usage is TRBJ2-7; 7 bases align to TRBD2. V dropped 6 bases and J dropped 7; count of bases not matched to a gene: 15. Germline V gene lookup returns CDR1 SQVTM and CDR2 ANQGSEA. There are 14 residues in the CDR3.

CDR3 coding DNA: TGTGCCAGCAGCCCCCGGACAGACGGCGTTGGGGGGGCCAACGTCCTGACTTTC. Its protein product is CASSPRTDGVGGANVLTF. The chain joins TRBV3-1 (or the pseudogene TRBV3-2) to TRBJ2-6, with D perhaps matching TRBD1 (6 bases). Looked up from germline, CDR1 is LGHDT and CDR2 is YNNKEL (reference sequence). With 4 bases removed from V and 4 bases from J, the gap between germline ends came to 20 bases. The CDR3 has 18 residues.

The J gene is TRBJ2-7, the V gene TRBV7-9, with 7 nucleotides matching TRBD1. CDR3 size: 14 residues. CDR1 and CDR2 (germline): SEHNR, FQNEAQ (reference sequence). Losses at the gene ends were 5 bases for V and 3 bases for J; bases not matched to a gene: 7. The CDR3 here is CASSKDRWDYEQYF. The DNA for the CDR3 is TGTGCCAGCAGCAAGGACAGGTGGGACTACGAGCAGTACTTC. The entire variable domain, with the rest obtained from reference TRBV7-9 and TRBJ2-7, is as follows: DTGVSQNPRHKITKRGQNVTFRCDPISEHNRLYWYRQTLGQGPEFLTYFQNEAQLEKSRLLSDRFSAERPKGSFSTLEIQRTEQGDSAMYLCASSKDRWDYEQYFGPGTRLTVT.

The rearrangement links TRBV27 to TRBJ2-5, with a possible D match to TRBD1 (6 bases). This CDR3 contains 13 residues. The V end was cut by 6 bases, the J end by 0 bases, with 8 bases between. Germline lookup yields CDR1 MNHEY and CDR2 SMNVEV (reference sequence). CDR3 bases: TGTGCCAGCAGAAACAGGGACCAAGAGACCCAGTACTTC. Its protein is CASRNRDQETQYF.

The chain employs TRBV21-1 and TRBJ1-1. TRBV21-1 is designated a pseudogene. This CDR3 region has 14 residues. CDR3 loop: CASSNGGMNTEAFF. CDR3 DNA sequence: TGTGCCAGCAGCAATGGGGGGATGAACACTGAAGCTTTCTTT.

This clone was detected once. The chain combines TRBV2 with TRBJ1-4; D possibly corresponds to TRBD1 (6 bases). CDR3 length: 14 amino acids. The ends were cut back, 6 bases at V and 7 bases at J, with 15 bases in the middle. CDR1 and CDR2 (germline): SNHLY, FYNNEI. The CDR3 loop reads CASRYRDSVEKLFF. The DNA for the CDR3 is TGTGCCAGCAGGTACAGGGATTCCGTTGAAAAACTGTTTTTT. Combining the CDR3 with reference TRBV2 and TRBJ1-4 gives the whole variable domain EPEVTQTPSHQVTQMGQEVILRCVPISNHLYFYWYRQILGQKVEFLVSFYNNEISEKSEIFDDQFSVERPDGSNFTLKIRSTKLEDSAMYFCASRYRDSVEKLFFGSGTQLSVL.

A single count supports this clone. CDR3 DNA sequence: TGTGCCTGTCTAAAGCGGGAGGGTTACAATGAGCAGTTCTTC. This codes for CACLKREGYNEQFF. V gene TRBV30 combines with J gene TRBJ2-1; TRBD2 matches at 10 bases. The CDR3 runs to 14 residues. J gave up 4 bases and V 6 bases, and 6 bases lay outside the gene matches. Germline V gene lookup returns CDR1 GTSNPN and CDR2 SVGIG (reference sequence).

CDR3 sequence (DNA): TGTGCCAGTAGTATAGACAGGGGGCCGACTTCTGGCTACACCTTC. Translating gives CASSIDRGPTSGYTF. The chain combines TRBV19 with TRBJ1-2, with 8 bases that match TRBD1. The CDR3 covers 15 residues. Germline CDR1 LNHDA, CDR2 SQIVND (reference sequence). The ends lost 0 bases at V and 7 bases at J; junction bases unmatched: 7. The whole variable domain, remainder taken from reference TRBV19 and TRBJ1-2, is DGGITQSPKYLFRKEGQNVTLSCEQNLNHDAMYWYRQDPGQGLRLIYYSQIVNDFQKGDIAEGYSVSREKKESFPLTVTSAQKNPTAFYLCASSIDRGPTSGYTFGSGTRLTVV.

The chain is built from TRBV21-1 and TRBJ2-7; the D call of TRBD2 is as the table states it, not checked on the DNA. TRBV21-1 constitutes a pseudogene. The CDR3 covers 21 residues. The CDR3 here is CASSKEEPPEETSGRGDEQYF. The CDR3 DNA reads TGTGCCAGCAGCAAAGAGGAACCCCCGGAGGAGACTAGCGGGAGGGGCGACGAGCAGTACTTC.

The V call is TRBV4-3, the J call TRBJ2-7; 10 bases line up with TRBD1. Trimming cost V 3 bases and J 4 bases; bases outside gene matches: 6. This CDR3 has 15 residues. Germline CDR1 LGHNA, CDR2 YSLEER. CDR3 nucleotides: TGCGCCAGCAGCCAGACGGGACAGGGGTCTTACGAGCAGTACTTC. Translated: CASSQTGQGSYEQYF.

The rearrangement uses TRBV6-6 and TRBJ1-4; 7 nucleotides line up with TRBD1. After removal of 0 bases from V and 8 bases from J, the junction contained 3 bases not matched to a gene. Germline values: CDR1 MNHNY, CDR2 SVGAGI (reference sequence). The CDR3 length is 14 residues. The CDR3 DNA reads TGTGCCAGCAGTTACTCCAGGGGGATAGAAAAACTGTTTTTT. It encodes CASSYSRGIEKLFF.

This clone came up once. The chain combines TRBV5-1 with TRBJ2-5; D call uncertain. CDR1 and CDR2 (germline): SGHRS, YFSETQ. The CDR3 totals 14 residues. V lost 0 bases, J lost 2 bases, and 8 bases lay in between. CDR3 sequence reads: CASSLAQAQETQYF. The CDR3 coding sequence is TGCGCCAGCAGCTTGGCGCAAGCTCAAGAGACCCAGTACTTC.

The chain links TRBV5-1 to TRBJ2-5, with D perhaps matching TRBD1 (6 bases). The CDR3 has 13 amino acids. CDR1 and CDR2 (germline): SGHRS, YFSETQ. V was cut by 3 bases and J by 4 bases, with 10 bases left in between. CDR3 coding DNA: TGCGCCAGCAGCTCAAACAGGGCAGAGACCCAGTACTTC. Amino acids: CASSSNRAETQYF.

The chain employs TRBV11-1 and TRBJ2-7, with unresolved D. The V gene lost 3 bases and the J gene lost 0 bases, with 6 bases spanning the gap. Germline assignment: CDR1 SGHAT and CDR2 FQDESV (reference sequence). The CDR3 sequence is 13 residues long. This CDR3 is CASSLRHSYEQYF. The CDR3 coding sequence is TGTGCCAGCAGCTTGCGTCACTCCTACGAGCAGTACTTC.